The 4 T cell receptor beta chains in this list originate from one sample, sequenced in a study of human T cells and chemical hapten exposure. One entry per CDR3 protein results from TCRdb running MiXCR on the RACE reads. Among 340,000 or so distinct CDR3 sequences listed, about 7% were seen once. Regarding time point: patch test 1, 2 weeks after DPC sensitization. The treatment denotes: therapeutic diphenylcyclopropenone sensitization with weekly scalp DPC. The specimen comprised whole blood, sampled in connection with sensitization to the hapten diphenylcyclopropenone (DPC). Receptor source: a woman in her late teens or twenties with alopecia areata. Some clones in this sample may be carry-over from other donors' samples.

This clonotype was picked up many times. V and J are TRBV6-6 and TRBJ2-3; D is possibly TRBD1 or TRBD2 (6 bases each). The CDR3 is made up of 15 amino acids. Germline V gives CDR1 MNHNY, CDR2 SVGAGI (reference sequence). V lost 8 bases to trimming and J lost 7 bases, with 22 bases between them. Here the CDR3 DNA reads TGTGCCAGCCTCCGGGACCCATCGGGGGCTTATACGCAGTATTTT. Translating gives CASLRDPSGAYTQYF.

This clonotype was counted only a few times. The chain recombines TRBV12-5 with TRBJ2-5; 8 bases are a match to TRBD1. V gave up 6 bases and J gave up 1 base; unmatched junction bases: 16. The CDR3 runs 18 residues. Per germline, CDR1 LGHNT and CDR2 FRNRAP. The CDR3 sequence: CASGTAGGGNRFQETQYF. The CDR3 nucleotides read TGTGCTAGTGGCACCGCAGGGGGCGGAAATAGGTTCCAAGAGACCCAGTACTTC.

Ten or more counts support this clonotype. This chain joins TRBV24-1 and TRBJ2-1; D is ambiguous. The V gene lost 2 bases and the J gene lost 4 bases, with 5 bases spanning the gap. Germline V gene lookup returns CDR1 KGHDR and CDR2 SFDVKD. This CDR3 is 13 amino acids long. The CDR3 loop is CATSDSQYNEQFF. CDR3 DNA: TGTGCCACCAGTGATTCCCAATACAATGAGCAGTTCTTC.

The sample holds many counts of this clonotype. The CDR3 region is CASSLKWTEAFF. DNA of the CDR3: TGTGCCAGCAGCCTGAAGTGGACTGAAGCTTTCTTT. The chain combines TRBV7-8 with TRBJ1-1; D not resolved. This CDR3 has 12 residues. Germline V gene sequence: CDR1 SGHVS, CDR2 FQNEAQ. V was pared by 5 bases and J by 5 bases, with 9 bases between.